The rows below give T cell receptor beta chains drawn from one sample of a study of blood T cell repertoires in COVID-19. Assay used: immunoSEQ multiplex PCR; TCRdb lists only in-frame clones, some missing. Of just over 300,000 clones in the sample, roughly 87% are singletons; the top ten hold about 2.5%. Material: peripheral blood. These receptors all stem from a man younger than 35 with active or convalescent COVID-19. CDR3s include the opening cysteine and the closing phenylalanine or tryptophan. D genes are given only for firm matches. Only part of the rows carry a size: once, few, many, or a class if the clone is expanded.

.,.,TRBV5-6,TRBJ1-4,CASSLYGSNEKLFF,TGTGCCAGCAGCTTGTACGGGTCTAATGAAAAACTGTTTTTT
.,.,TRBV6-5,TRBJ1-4,CASLRGWDEKLFF,TGTGCCAGTCTAAGGGGGTGGGATGAAAAACTGTTTTTT
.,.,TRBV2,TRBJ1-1,CATGRGLRMNTEAFF,TGTGCCACCGGGAGGGGACTAAGGATGAACACTGAAGCTTTCTTT
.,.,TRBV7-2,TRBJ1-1,CASSAEVGGFTEAFF,TGTGCCAGCAGCGCCGAAGTGGGGGGGTTCACTGAAGCTTTCTTT
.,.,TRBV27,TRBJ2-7,CASRPSGGRSYEQYF,TGTGCCAGCAGACCATCTGGAGGACGCTCGTACGAGCAGTACTTC
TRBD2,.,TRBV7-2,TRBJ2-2,CASSLWGALAGNTGELFF,TGTGCCAGCAGCTTGTGGGGGGCACTAGCGGGGAACACCGGGGAGCTGTTTTTT
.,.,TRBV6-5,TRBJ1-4,CASSNSGDEKLFF,TGTGCCAGCAGCAACTCAGGGGATGAAAAACTGTTTTTT
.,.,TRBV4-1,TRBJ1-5,CASSQVEGSEPQHF,TGCGCCAGCAGCCAAGTGGAGGGATCGGAGCCCCAGCATTTT
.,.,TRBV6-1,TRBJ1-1,CASREGRGGMNTEAFF,TGTGCCAGCAGAGAAGGGAGGGGGGGTATGAACACTGAAGCTTTCTTT
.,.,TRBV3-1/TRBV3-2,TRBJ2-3,CASSQELGLRDTQYF,TGTGCCAGCAGCCAAGAGCTGGGACTCCGGGATACGCAGTATTTT
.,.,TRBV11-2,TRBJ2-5,CASSLVAGSGGTQYF,TGTGCCAGCAGCTTAGTGGCGGGATCTGGAGGGACCCAGTACTTC
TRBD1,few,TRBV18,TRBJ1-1,CASSPMGGQENTEAFF,TGTGCCAGCTCACCAATGGGCGGACAGGAGAACACTGAAGCTTTCTTT
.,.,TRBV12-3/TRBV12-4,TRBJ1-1,CASIAVQSTEAFF,TGTGCCAGCATCGCAGTGCAATCCACTGAAGCTTTCTTT
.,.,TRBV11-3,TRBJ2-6,CASSLGGNSGANVLTF,TGTGCCAGCAGCTTAGGGGGCAACTCTGGGGCCAACGTCCTGACTTTC
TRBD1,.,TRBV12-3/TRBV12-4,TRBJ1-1,CASSRQGFTEAFF,TGTGCCAGCTCCCGACAGGGCTTCACTGAAGCTTTCTTT
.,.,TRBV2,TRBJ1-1,CASSEVSPRSGTEAFF,TGTGCCAGCAGTGAAGTGTCGCCGAGGTCGGGGACTGAAGCTTTCTTT
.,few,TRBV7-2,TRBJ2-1,CASSYPAGVYNEQFF,TGTGCCAGCAGCTATCCGGCCGGGGTATACAATGAGCAGTTCTTC
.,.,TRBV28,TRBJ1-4,CASRLNEKLFF,TGTGCCAGCAGACTAAATGAAAAACTGTTTTTT
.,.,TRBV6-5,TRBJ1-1,CASSYRGPLNTEAFF,TGTGCCAGCAGTTACAGGGGCCCCTTGAACACTGAAGCTTTCTTT
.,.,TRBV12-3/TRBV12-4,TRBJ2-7,CASSPGSYEQYF,TGTGCCAGCAGCCCGGGCTCCTACGAGCAGTACTTC
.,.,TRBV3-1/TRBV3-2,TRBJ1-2,CASSQVNRAYTF,TGTGCCAGCAGCCAAGTGAACAGGGCCTACACCTTC
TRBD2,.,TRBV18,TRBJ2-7,CASSPLRGTSDYEQYF,TGTGCCAGCTCACCACTTAGGGGGACTAGCGACTACGAGCAGTACTTC
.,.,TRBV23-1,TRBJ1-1,CASSQFYRSFTEAFF,TGCGCCAGCAGTCAGTTCTACAGAAGCTTCACTGAAGCTTTCTTT
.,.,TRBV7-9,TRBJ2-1,CASSLGGEQFF,TGTGCCAGCAGCTTGGGAGGTGAGCAGTTCTTC
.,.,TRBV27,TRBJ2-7,CASSLLSGQGVSYEQYF,TGTGCCAGCAGTTTATTATCCGGGCAGGGCGTTTCCTACGAGCAGTACTTC
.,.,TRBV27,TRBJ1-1,CASSLEAFF,TGTGCCAGCAGTCTTGAAGCTTTCTTT
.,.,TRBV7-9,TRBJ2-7,CASSFGFSYEQYF,TGTGCCAGCAGCTTTGGCTTCTCCTACGAGCAGTACTTC
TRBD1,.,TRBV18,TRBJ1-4,CASSPPGQGAEKLFF,TGTGCCAGCTCACCTCCGGGACAGGGGGCTGAAAAACTGTTTTTT
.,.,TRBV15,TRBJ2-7,CATSRVRKNEQYF,TGTGCCACCAGCAGGGTTAGAAAGAACGAGCAGTACTTC
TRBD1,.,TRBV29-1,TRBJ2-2,CSVEDEDRGNTGELFF,TGCAGCGTTGAAGATGAGGACAGGGGAAACACCGGGGAGCTGTTTTTT
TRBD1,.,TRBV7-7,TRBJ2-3,CASSEGGSRFTDTQYF,TGTGCCAGCAGCGAAGGGGGCTCACGTTTCACAGATACGCAGTATTTT
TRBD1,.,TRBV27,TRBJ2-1,CASTPSTGEFHNEQFF,TGTGCCAGCACACCGTCGACAGGGGAATTTCACAATGAGCAGTTCTTC
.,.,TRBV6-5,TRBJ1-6,CASIPDQGINSPLHF,TGTGCCAGCATTCCAGACCAGGGTATTAATTCACCCCTCCACTTT
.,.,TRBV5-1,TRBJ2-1,CASSGRGAAYNEQFF,TGCGCCAGCAGCGGACGGGGGGCAGCCTACAATGAGCAGTTCTTC
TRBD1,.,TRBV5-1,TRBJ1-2,CASSTGTGGPTYGYTF,TGCGCCAGCAGCACGGGGACAGGGGGCCCTACCTATGGCTACACCTTC
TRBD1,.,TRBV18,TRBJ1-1,CASSLSGTDNTEAFF,TGTGCCAGCTCACTATCCGGGACAGATAACACTGAAGCTTTCTTT
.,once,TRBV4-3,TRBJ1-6,CASSQDGNRASSPLHF,TGCGCCAGCAGCCAAGATGGGAACAGGGCGTCCTCACCCCTCCACTTT
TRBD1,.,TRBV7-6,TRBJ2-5,CASRARGETQYF,TGTGCCAGCAGGGCCAGGGGGGAGACCCAGTACTTC
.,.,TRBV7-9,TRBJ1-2,CASSLLERSPGYTF,TGTGCCAGCAGCTTGCTTGAGAGGAGCCCGGGCTACACCTTC
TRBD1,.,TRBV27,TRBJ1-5,CASSLSRTGDQPQHF,TGTGCCAGCAGTTTATCCCGGACAGGAGATCAGCCCCAGCATTTT